The rows below give T cell receptor beta chains drawn from one sample of a study of regulatory T cells in long-lasting Graves disease. From the multiplex PCR reads, TCRdb called clonotypes with MiXCR, one entry per CDR3 protein. In the table there are about 450,000 distinct CDR3 sequences, around 15% of which are singletons. A further study also used this sample, focusing on T cells in Graves' hyperthyroidism and ophthalmopathy.

This specimen consisted of peripheral blood mononuclear cells (PBMCs), obtained at new diagnosis, from a patient treated with antithyroid drugs. All receptors come from a woman in her 30s with Graves disease. Each CDR3 is given with its conserved first and last residue. The D gene is left open where the match is weak. A clone size is listed for some rows: how often the clone was seen (once, few, many), or a class if it is expanded.

d_call	clone_size	v_call	j_call	cdr3_aa	cdr3_nt
TRBD1	many	TRBV6-2/TRBV6-3	TRBJ1-5	CASSYSGTGGQPQHF	TGTGCCAGCAGTTACTCCGGGACAGGGGGTCAGCCCCAGCATTTT
.	.	TRBV19	TRBJ2-7	CASSLRWLSYEQYF	TGTGCCAGTAGTCTCCGGTGGTTATCCTACGAGCAGTACTTC
.	.	TRBV25-1	TRBJ2-7	CASSGTGRYYEQYF	TGTGCCAGCAGCGGTACGGGCAGGTACTACGAGCAGTACTTC
TRBD1	.	TRBV2	TRBJ1-6	CASEGTGDSPLHF	TGTGCCAGCGAAGGGACAGGGGATTCACCCCTCCACTTT
TRBD2	many	TRBV7-8	TRBJ2-7	CASSLTIGLALHEQYF	TGTGCCAGCAGCTTAACCATAGGACTAGCTTTGCACGAGCAGTACTTC
TRBD1	few	TRBV4-1	TRBJ2-1	CASSLSPGTGFNEQFF	TGCGCCAGCAGCCTCTCGCCCGGGACAGGGTTCAATGAGCAGTTCTTC
.	.	TRBV2	TRBJ2-3	CASKGPDPELLTDTQYF	TGTGCCAGTAAGGGACCCGACCCGGAACTCCTCACAGATACGCAGTATTTT
.	.	TRBV4-1	TRBJ1-2	CASSQVLLMTKENYGYTF	TGCGCCAGCAGCCAAGTCCTACTGATGACTAAGGAAAACTATGGCTACACCTTC
TRBD1	few	TRBV5-1	TRBJ2-7	CASSLVAGGFGEQYF	TGCGCCAGCAGCTTGGTTGCAGGGGGCTTCGGCGAGCAGTACTTC
.	.	TRBV7-9	TRBJ2-2	CASRHRDTGELFF	TGTGCCAGCAGACACAGGGACACCGGGGAGCTGTTTTTT
.	many	TRBV28	TRBJ1-1	CASSAGPANTEAFF	TGTGCCAGCAGCGCCGGGCCTGCGAACACTGAAGCTTTCTTT
.	few	TRBV5-5	TRBJ1-1	CASSLGISANTEAFF	TGTGCCAGCAGCCTCGGGATCTCGGCGAACACTGAAGCTTTCTTT
.	many	TRBV27	TRBJ1-2	CASSLSGTRYGYTF	TGTGCCAGCAGTTTATCCGGGACGCGCTATGGCTACACCTTC
.	many	TRBV7-9	TRBJ2-1	CASSPTGANSYNEQFF	TGTGCCAGCAGCCCCACGGGCGCCAACTCCTACAATGAGCAGTTCTTC
.	once	TRBV6-1	TRBJ2-5	CVSQGRGGLQYF	TGTGTCAGCCAGGGGAGGGGGGGGCTCCAGTACTTC
.	many	TRBV5-1	TRBJ1-1	CASSSDQVNTEAFF	TGCGCCAGCAGCTCCGATCAGGTGAACACTGAAGCTTTCTTT
TRBD1	.	TRBV28	TRBJ2-2	CASSSSTTRDRDNTGELFF	TGTGCCAGCAGTTCTTCCACGACCCGCGACAGGGACAACACCGGGGAGCTGTTTTTT
.	many	TRBV18	TRBJ1-3	CASSSGSYSGNTIYF	TGTGCCAGCTCGTCAGGGTCTTATTCTGGAAACACCATATATTTT
.	many	TRBV7-2	TRBJ2-3	CASSPRALPDTQYF	TGTGCCAGCAGCCCTAGAGCCCTCCCTGATACGCAGTATTTT
.	many	TRBV18	TRBJ2-7	CASHDRTYEQYF	TGTGCCAGCCACGACAGGACCTACGAGCAGTACTTC
.	.	TRBV14	TRBJ1-1	CASSQDPRYKAFF	TGTGCCAGCAGCCAAGACCCCCGATACAAGGCTTTCTTT
TRBD2	many	TRBV3-1	TRBJ2-3	CASSQGLAGVSPTDTQYF	TGTGCCAGCAGCCAAGGGTTAGCGGGAGTGAGCCCCACAGATACGCAGTATTTT
.	many	TRBV7-9	TRBJ2-1	CASSLSGSSRDEQFF	TGTGCCAGCAGCTTATCAGGATCCTCCCGGGATGAGCAGTTCTTC